The rows below give T cell receptor beta chains drawn from one sample of a study of identical twins. TCRdb recomputed calls from the 5' RACE reads with MiXCR, one row per CDR3 protein. Counted here are some 560,000 distinct CDR3 sequences, roughly 9.9% occurring once; the ten biggest clones make up around 3.1%. The same data also went into a second study, on yellow fever vaccine responses in identical twins.

The sample taken for sequencing was PBMCs. These receptors originate from a woman younger than 30 in good health. CDR3s include the opening cysteine and the closing phenylalanine or tryptophan. A D gene is named only where the DNA matches it firmly. Expanded clones are given a class, and other clones once, few, many or no size at all.

V,J,D,length,size,DNA,CDR3
TRBV28,TRBJ1-5,NA,15,NA,TGTGCCAGCAGTCCGCCGGGGGTTAGCAATCAGTACCAGCATTTT,CASSPPGVSNQYQHF
TRBV20-1,TRBJ2-1,NA,16,few,TGCAGTGCTAGAGATCTCGGGGGTGTAGGATACAATGAGCAGTTCTTC,CSARDLGGVGYNEQFF
TRBV28,TRBJ2-5,TRBD2,14,NA,TGTGCCAGCAGACCCAGCGGGGGGAGGGAGACCCAGTACTTC,CASRPSGGRETQYF
TRBV11-2,TRBJ2-1,NA,13,NA,TGTGCCAGCAGATATGAACCCACGGATGAGCAGTTCTTC,CASRYEPTDEQFF
TRBV7-9,TRBJ2-5,TRBD2,17,few,TGTGCCAGCAGCTCTCCCTTACTAGCGGGGAGCCAAGAGACCCAGTACTTC,CASSSPLLAGSQETQYF
TRBV29-1,TRBJ2-7,TRBD2,14,many,TGCAGCGTTGTTGGGCTAGCGGGACTCGACGAGCAGTACTTC,CSVVGLAGLDEQYF
TRBV6-1,TRBJ1-2,TRBD1,18,NA,TGTGCCAGCAGTGTCGGGACAGGGGATACGGGGTTAATCTATGGCTACACCTTC,CASSVGTGDTGLIYGYTF
TRBV7-2,TRBJ2-2,TRBD1,17,few,TGTGCCAGCAGCATACTGTCGAGACAGGGGTTCACCGGGGAGCTGTTTTTT,CASSILSRQGFTGELFF
TRBV19,TRBJ2-1,TRBD2,15,NA,TGTGCCAGTAGTATAAGGCTAGCGGGGGACGATGAGCAGTTCTTC,CASSIRLAGDDEQFF
TRBV19,TRBJ2-5,NA,13,few,TGTGCCAGTAGCGACGGATTCCAAGAGACCCAGTACTTC,CASSDGFQETQYF
TRBV12-3/TRBV12-4,TRBJ2-7,TRBD2,16,few,TGTGCCAGCAGATACTCTAGCGGGAGTAGGTGGTACGAGCAGTACTTC,CASRYSSGSRWYEQYF
TRBV9,TRBJ2-7,TRBD2,16,many,TGTGCCAGCAGCGTAGGAACGACCGGGGGGGAGGACGAGCAGTACTTC,CASSVGTTGGEDEQYF
TRBV6-2/TRBV6-3,TRBJ2-7,NA,14,few,TGTGCCAGCATCCCTACCGCTGGGACCTACGAGCAGTACTTC,CASIPTAGTYEQYF
TRBV6-5,TRBJ2-6,TRBD1,19,NA,TGTGCCAGCAGTTCGCAGCCGGGACAGGGCAGCTCTGGGGCCAACGTCCTGACTTTC,CASSSQPGQGSSGANVLTF
TRBV19,TRBJ2-1,TRBD2,15,few,TGTGCCAGTAGTCCGCGCGGGGGGGCTTTCAATGAGCAGTTCTTC,CASSPRGGAFNEQFF
TRBV6-5,TRBJ2-3,NA,13,many,TGTGCCAGCAGTTTGCAGGGATCCGATACGCAGTATTTT,CASSLQGSDTQYF
TRBV6-1,TRBJ2-7,NA,12,many,TGTGCCAGCAGCGACATTGCCTACGAGCAGTACTTC,CASSDIAYEQYF
TRBV9,TRBJ2-1,NA,14,NA,TGTGCCAGCAGCGTAGTCACAGGGCCAGGGGAGCAGTTCTTC,CASSVVTGPGEQFF
TRBV20-1,TRBJ2-1,TRBD2,17,few,TGCAGTGCTAGTCGTAGCGGGAGGGCCGGTTCCTACAATGAGCAGTTCTTC,CSASRSGRAGSYNEQFF
TRBV2,TRBJ1-1,NA,11,many,TGTGCCAGCAGCAGGGAGTACGAAGCTTTCTTT,CASSREYEAFF
TRBV7-9,TRBJ2-1,NA,12,NA,TGTGCCAGCAGCTTAGGTCGGGGAGAGCAGTTCTTC,CASSLGRGEQFF
TRBV5-1,TRBJ2-7,TRBD1,16,many,TGCGCCAGCAGCTTCCTCCCGGGACAGCGAACCTACGAGCAGTACTTC,CASSFLPGQRTYEQYF
TRBV5-1,TRBJ2-3,TRBD1,17,few,TGCGCCAGCAGCTTGGATCACCGGGACAGAGTACGGGATACGCAGTATTTT,CASSLDHRDRVRDTQYF
TRBV5-1,TRBJ2-2,TRBD1,14,many,TGCGCCAGCAGCTTGGAGGGGGCGACTGGGGAGCTGTTTTTT,CASSLEGATGELFF
TRBV7-9,TRBJ1-4,TRBD1,14,many,TGTGCCAGCAGCTCGGGACAGGGTAATGAAAAACTGTTTTTT,CASSSGQGNEKLFF
TRBV1,TRBJ2-5,NA,18,NA,TGCACCAGCAGCCAACCTCGCCGGACTGCCCCCCCACAAGAGACCCAGTACTTC,CTSSQPRRTAPPQETQYF
TRBV12-3/TRBV12-4,TRBJ2-7,NA,11,few,TGTGCCAGCAAGGGGGGGCTCGAGCAGTACTTC,CASKGGLEQYF
TRBV6-1,TRBJ2-5,TRBD2,17,many,TGTGCCAGCAGCCCTAAGACTAGCGGGAGGGCCAAAGAGACCCAGTACTTC,CASSPKTSGRAKETQYF
TRBV6-2/TRBV6-3,TRBJ2-3,NA,20,few,TGTGCCAGCAGTAACGGGGCAGGGGTTTGGGTGGCGGATAGCACAGATACGCAGTATTTT,CASSNGAGVWVADSTDTQYF
TRBV12-3/TRBV12-4,TRBJ2-5,NA,14,many,TGTGCCAGCAGTTTCGGCGGGAAGGAAGAGACCCAGTACTTC,CASSFGGKEETQYF
TRBV2,TRBJ2-5,NA,15,few,TGTGCCAGCAACCGGAGGACAGCCCTCCAAGAGACCCAGTACTTC,CASNRRTALQETQYF
TRBV11-2,TRBJ2-2,NA,15,few,TGTGCCAGCAGCGTTTCGAGCGATGGCACCGGGGAGCTGTTTTTT,CASSVSSDGTGELFF
TRBV20-1,TRBJ2-5,NA,15,few,TGCAGTGCTACCCGGGACACTACACTTGCGGGGACCCAGTACTTC,CSATRDTTLAGTQYF
TRBV12-3/TRBV12-4,TRBJ1-1,NA,14,few,TGTGCCAGCAGTTTAGTGGGGGTGGACACTGAAGCTTTCTTT,CASSLVGVDTEAFF
TRBV7-2,TRBJ2-1,NA,14,many,TGTGCCAGCAGCTTAAAGTGGTCCAACAATGAGCAGTTCTTC,CASSLKWSNNEQFF
TRBV12-3/TRBV12-4,TRBJ2-5,NA,16,few,TGTGCCAGCAGTTTAGGGGGGGGCGGGGCCAGAGAGACCCAGTACTTC,CASSLGGGGARETQYF